The next 14 T cell receptor beta chains were all read from a single sample in a study of blood T cells in healthy people across ages. Through a sample-barcoded 5' primer and a J-beta primer mix, a second PCR was run for roughly 6 to 11 cycles. TCRdb redid the calling of the 5' RACE reads with MiXCR, one entry per CDR3 protein. The sample holds roughly 1.7 million distinct CDR3 sequences; about 31% are singletons and the top ten take around 11%. The sample comprised blood. Receptor source: a woman aged 30 to 39 in good health.

V is TRBV28 and J is TRBJ2-1; unclear D gene. Looked up from germline, CDR1 is MDHEN and CDR2 is SYDVKM. Trimming took off 10 bases at V and 0 bases at J, with 13 bases between the two ends. The CDR3 runs to 14 residues. The CDR3 coding sequence is TGTGCCACCACGTGGGCGAGCTCCTACAATGAGCAGTTCTTC. As protein: CATTWASSYNEQFF.

The CDR3 DNA reads as TGCAGTGTTCTCCCGGGACAGGGGGCAGGAGGGGAGCTGTTTTTT. It encodes CSVLPGQGAGGELFF. The chain links TRBV20-1 to TRBJ2-2; 12 nucleotides line up with TRBD1. Germline values: CDR1 DFQATT, CDR2 SNEGSKA (reference sequence). This CDR3 region has 15 residues. J was trimmed by 8 bases and V by 7 bases; bases with no gene match: 11.

V is TRBV5-1 and J is TRBJ2-5; TRBD1 agrees at 9 bases. V shed 1 base, J shed 2 bases, and the junction held 6 bases outside the gene matches. Germline-derived CDR1 and CDR2 are SGHRS and YFSETQ. The CDR3 contains 16 residues. In DNA, the CDR3 is TGCGCCAGCAGCTTGTCGACAGGGGGATTTCAAGAGACCCAGTACTTC. Protein: CASSLSTGGFQETQYF.

This clonotype has just a few counts. The rearrangement joins TRBV15 to TRBJ2-3, with TRBD2 matching over 9 bases. Germline V gene data show CDR1 as LNHNV and CDR2 as YYDKDF (reference sequence). After removal of 1 base from V and 2 bases from J, the junction contained 16 bases not matched to a gene. The CDR3 contains 20 residues. For the CDR3, the DNA is TGTGCCACCAGCAGAGTTGGAGCGGGGGGACTCAGGGGCATCACAGATACGCAGTATTTT. Protein: CATSRVGAGGLRGITDTQYF.

CDR3 nucleotide sequence: TGCGCCAGCAGCTACCCGGGGACAGCTTATGGCTACACCTTC. This gives the protein CASSYPGTAYGYTF. This chain uses TRBV4-1 with TRBJ1-2, with 7 bases lining up with TRBD1. Trimming at V came to 5 bases and at J to 5 bases, leaving 8 bases not matched to a gene. Germline V lookup: CDR1 MGHRA, CDR2 YSYEKL. The CDR3 spans 14 residues.

This clonotype was seen only a few times. V gene TRBV18 combines with J gene TRBJ2-5; 9 bases agree with TRBD1. With V trimmed by 2 bases and J by 1 base, 2 bases remained unmatched. Germline V gene lookup returns CDR1 KGHSH and CDR2 LQKENI. The CDR3 loop spans 15 amino acids. CDR3 protein: CASSPGDRAQETQYF. The CDR3 DNA reads as TGTGCCAGCTCACCAGGGGACAGGGCCCAAGAGACCCAGTACTTC.

The chain joins TRBV5-1 to TRBJ2-2; a possible D gene is TRBD2 (5 bases). The germline V gene encodes CDR1 SGHRS and CDR2 YFSETQ. This CDR3 comprises 13 residues. V gave up 6 bases and J gave up 5 bases, with 11 bases separating them. As DNA, the CDR3 is TGCGCCAGCATGTCCCGCGGGACCGGGGAGCTGTTTTTT. Translating gives CASMSRGTGELFF.

The gene calls are TRBV20-1 and TRBJ2-3; D may be TRBD2 (6 bases). CDR3 size: 14 residues. Germline V gene sequence: CDR1 DFQATT, CDR2 SNEGSKA (reference sequence). Trimming took off 1 base at V and 6 bases at J, with 14 bases between the two ends. CDR3: CSARGSGDRDTQYF. The CDR3 nucleotides read TGCAGTGCTAGAGGGTCGGGAGATCGCGATACGCAGTATTTT.

As for this clonotype: This may arise from a read error, as a much more abundant clone is one base away. V is TRBV20-1 and J is TRBJ2-1; D not resolved. The CDR3 loop spans 11 amino acids. The V gene lost 1 base and the J gene lost 6 bases, with 4 bases spanning the gap. Germline assignment: CDR1 DFQATT and CDR2 SNEGSKA (reference sequence). DNA for the CDR3: TGCAGTGCTAGAGGCTCCAATGAGCAGTTCTTC. This gives the protein CSARGSNEQFF.

The chain combines TRBV6-2 or TRBV6-3 with TRBJ2-7; D unclear. The CDR3 sequence is 14 residues long. V was cut by 0 bases and J by 4 bases, with 10 bases left in between. The germline V gene encodes CDR1 MNHEY and CDR2 SVGEGT. The CDR3 bases are TGTGCCAGCAGTTACTCGGACCCTGAGTACGAGCAGTACTTC. The encoded protein is CASSYSDPEYEQYF.

The rearrangement links TRBV3-1 to TRBJ1-1; possible D gene TRBD1, 5 bases. The CDR3 consists of 14 residues. The V end was cut by 4 bases, the J end by 2 bases, with 11 bases between. Germline values: CDR1 LGHDT, CDR2 YNNKEL (reference sequence). The CDR3 nucleotides read TGTGCCAGCAGCCGGGGGGTGGGAAACACTGAAGCTTTCTTT. Translation: CASSRGVGNTEAFF. The variable domain in full, with the rest retrieved from reference TRBV3-1 and TRBJ1-1, is DTAVSQTPKYLVTQMGNDKSIKCEQNLGHDTMYWYKQDSKKFLKIMFSYNNKELIINETVPNRFSPKSPDKAHLNLHINSLELGDSAVYFCASSRGVGNTEAFFGQGTRLTVV.

V gene TRBV7-8 combines with J gene TRBJ2-5; 14 bases fit TRBD2. V lost 5 bases and J lost 3; bases outside the gene matches: 8. Germline lookup yields CDR1 SGHVS and CDR2 FQNEAQ. The CDR3 loop spans 17 amino acids. The CDR3 DNA follows: TGTGCCAGCAGCACCGGACTAGCGGGGGGCAGGGAAGAGACCCAGTACTTC. Its translation is CASSTGLAGGREETQYF.

This clonotype appeared a few times. The chain recombines TRBV7-2 with TRBJ2-5; D unresolved. Germline V gene data show CDR1 as SGHTA and CDR2 as FQGNSA. This CDR3 has 14 amino acids. Deletions cut 2 bases from V and 5 bases from J, with 12 bases between. As DNA, the CDR3 is TGTGCCAGCAGCTTAATGAGCGTCAGGGAGACCCAGTACTTC. Amino acid sequence: CASSLMSVRETQYF.

This clonotype appeared many times. The V call is TRBV5-1, the J call TRBJ2-3; D remains unclear. The CDR3 totals 12 residues. Germline values: CDR1 SGHRS, CDR2 YFSETQ. V lost 2 bases and J lost 2, with 3 bases in between. This CDR3 reads CASSFLTDTQYF. For the CDR3, the DNA is TGCGCCAGCAGCTTCCTCACAGATACGCAGTATTTT.